The sequence of this TCR beta chain was determined in a study of cytotoxic CD8 clonotypes in ibrutinib-treated CLL (dated by TCRdb to 2020 to 2023). For context, the study as a whole: The cohort was composed of about 10 relapsed/refractory and roughly 14 treatment-naive patients; IGHV unmutated status was identified in 17 patients. Partial responses were observed in about 25 patients and complete responses in 2; after a median follow-up of roughly 62 months, remission was maintained in 15 or so patients and progression was observed in some twelve. Response samples were taken after a median of approximately eleven months on treatment, ranging from about 6 to 40 months. On average, each sample yielded around 270,000 productive templates and 94,082 productive rearrangements. Of the approximately 86 participants in the trial, about 25 had longitudinal samples available. Cryopreserved peripheral blood mononuclear cells were collected before treatment, at response, and at either disease progression or sustained remission. Every remission and progressive disease sample was obtained while ibrutinib was still being received by the patients. What the study reported, not specific to this receptor: At baseline, clonality was higher than in age-matched healthy donors and showed a strong correlation with circulating CD8+ T-cell counts. Clonality increased at ibrutinib response, stayed stable in sustained remission, and fell back toward baseline at progression. Public clonotypes were rare and either shrank or stayed stable during treatment, and the rise in clonality at ibrutinib response reflected expansion of private clonotypes. Lymph node repertoires were not examined, and the timing of sampling was not matched between patients in sustained remission and those whose disease progressed.

As for this clone: Its antigen has not been determined. Nothing much larger sits one base from this clone, and base qualities are not available.

The time point label on this specimen signifies: less than 30 months on ibrutinib. For TCR beta library preparation, roughly 2 micrograms of genomic DNA were isolated from cryopreserved PBMCs. Longitudinal blood samples from CLL patients receiving ibrutinib monotherapy were subjected to high-throughput TCR beta sequencing. The patients were enrolled in a single-center, open-label phase 2 trial of ibrutinib monotherapy. The goal of deep resolution MiSeq sequencing was a depth between 1 in 1 million and 1 in 200,000 T cells, and coverage averaged 10x per clonotype. The immunoSEQ hsTCRB Kit was used to generate TCR beta libraries. Regarding the original processing steps: The data were analyzed with ImmunoSEQ Analyzer and ImmunoSEQ Data Assistant, and V, D and J gene assignments followed IMGT definitions. Clonality, with values ranging from 0 to 1, was calculated as one minus the normalized Shannon entropy of productive rearrangement frequencies. Only overrepresented clonotypes making up at least 0.05% of the repertoire of each patient were included in the public clonotype analysis. Some 14 age-matched healthy donor repertoires from immuneACCESS served as clonality controls. As stored in TCRdb, this immuneACCESS dataset retains in-frame rearrangements with V and J assigned. A fraction of the clones does not appear; measured against another copy, unresolved V genes explain less than half of the discrepancy, and the remainder lacks a known reason. That table supplies the V and J calls and clone size; D and trimming were determined from the DNA. The sample table contains about 50,000 clones; only one count was recorded for 50% to 65% of them. Of the sample, around 30% falls within the top ten clones.

The sequence came from a human donor with chronic lymphocytic leukemia. Sample: PBMCs, taken after 24 months of ibrutinib treatment.

The CDR3 reads as follows: CASSAGTLDSPLHF. The DNA reads TGCGCCAGCAGCGCGGGGACACTAGATTCACCCCTCCACTTT. Recombination joined TRBV5-1 with TRBJ1-6, with a tentative D gene TRBD1 over 6 matching bases. The CDR3 spans 14 residues, from the cysteine through the phenylalanine. Of the read, only the CDR3 DNA is kept; its 42 bases are in frame from base 1. V is pared back by 4 bases and J by 8 bases, with 13 bases lying between the germline termini. CDR1 and CDR2, per the germline V gene, are SGHRS and YFSETQ.